Listed below are T cell receptor beta chains from one sample, sequenced in a study of blood T cell repertoires in COVID-19. Sequencing used immunoSEQ multiplex PCR; TCRdb keeps in-frame clones, though not all of them. Among 150,000 or so clones, about 85% were seen once, and the ten largest hold more than 5%. Sequenced sample: peripheral blood. Receptors originate from a woman in her forties or fifties with COVID-19, enrolled during active disease. The CDR3 runs from the conserved cysteine through the conserved F or W. A D gene is named only where the DNA matches it firmly. Clone sizes are given selectively: once, few, many, or a class where the clone is expanded.

length | J | D | size | V | DNA | CDR3
14 | TRBJ1-4 | NA | NA | TRBV19 | TGTGCCAGTAGTGGGGGGTGGCCCCCTGAAAAACTGTTTTTT | CASSGGWPPEKLFF
18 | TRBJ2-5 | TRBD2 | NA | TRBV3-1/TRBV3-2 | TGTGCCAGCAGCCAAGTACTAGCGGGGGGCCCCTACCAAGAGACCCAGTACTTC | CASSQVLAGGPYQETQYF
13 | TRBJ2-7 | TRBD2 | NA | TRBV5-1 | TGCGCCAGCAGCATGGGACTAAACTACGAGCAGTACTTC | CASSMGLNYEQYF
16 | TRBJ1-5 | TRBD1 | once | TRBV5-8 | TGTGCCAGCAGCTTGGTCAGGGGGTCGGGCAATCAGCCCCAGCATTTT | CASSLVRGSGNQPQHF
13 | TRBJ2-7 | TRBD2 | NA | TRBV6-6 | TGTGCCAGCGGGCGGGGGGCAACCTACGAGCAGTACTTC | CASGRGATYEQYF
14 | TRBJ2-7 | TRBD2 | once | TRBV27 | TGTGCCAGCAGTTTAAGCGGGGGGGCCAACGAGCAGTACTTC | CASSLSGGANEQYF
16 | TRBJ2-1 | TRBD2 | NA | TRBV6-5 | TGTGCCAGCAGTTACTCGAGTTGGGGAGCGGGGAATGAGCAGTTCTTC | CASSYSSWGAGNEQFF
13 | TRBJ2-2 | NA | NA | TRBV6-5 | TGTGCCAGCAGTTCCGTCGGCACCGGGGAGCTGTTTTTT | CASSSVGTGELFF
14 | TRBJ2-1 | TRBD2 | NA | TRBV6-1 | TGTGCCAGCAGTGAAGGACTAGCGGTCGATGAGCAGTTCTTC | CASSEGLAVDEQFF
14 | TRBJ2-3 | NA | NA | TRBV5-6 | TGTGCCAGCAGCCTTCCCGGGATCACAGATACGCAGTATTTT | CASSLPGITDTQYF
14 | TRBJ1-6 | NA | NA | TRBV30 | TGTGCCTGGACCCCGAGTCCTTATAATTCACCCCTCCACTTT | CAWTPSPYNSPLHF
16 | TRBJ2-7 | TRBD2 | once | TRBV28 | TGTGCCAGCAGTTCCCCCTGGGGGGAGGGGTCCTACGAGCAGTACTTC | CASSSPWGEGSYEQYF
13 | TRBJ2-2 | NA | NA | TRBV5-8 | TGTGCCAGCAGCTTGTCCTTCACCGGGGAGCTGTTTTTT | CASSLSFTGELFF
15 | TRBJ1-2 | TRBD1 | NA | TRBV25-1 | TGTGCCAGCGCCAGAGGGGACAGGGTAGGAGGTGGCTACACCTTC | CASARGDRVGGGYTF
13 | TRBJ1-1 | TRBD1 | NA | TRBV29-1 | TGCAGCGTTGGAGAGGGGGCGCAGGCTGAAGCTTTCTTT | CSVGEGAQAEAFF
16 | TRBJ1-2 | TRBD1 | NA | TRBV18 | TGTGCCAGCTCAACGGGACAGGGGGCTCGGGGCTATGGCTACACCTTC | CASSTGQGARGYGYTF
15 | TRBJ2-3 | TRBD2 | NA | TRBV2 | TGTGCCAGCAGCAAGACTAGCGGGTACACAGATACGCAGTATTTT | CASSKTSGYTDTQYF
13 | TRBJ2-5 | NA | NA | TRBV3-1/TRBV3-2 | TGTGCCAGCAGCCCGAGACTCCTGGAGACCCAGTACTTC | CASSPRLLETQYF
18 | TRBJ1-4 | TRBD1 | NA | TRBV29-1 | TGCAGCGTGAAGGGGGCAGGGGGTTCCCCGGCAACTAATGAAAAACTGTTTTTT | CSVKGAGGSPATNEKLFF
14 | TRBJ1-3 | NA | few | TRBV12-5 | TGTGCTAGTGGTTTGTTGGGCCACTCTTTCCCCATATATTTT | CASGLLGHSFPIYF
15 | TRBJ2-7 | NA | few | TRBV19 | TGTGCCAGTAGTATCGCGGGGACGAAGACCTACGAGCAGTACTTC | CASSIAGTKTYEQYF
15 | TRBJ1-4 | TRBD1 | NA | TRBV30 | TGTGCCTGGAGCGACATGGACAGGAGTAATGAAAAACTGTTTTTT | CAWSDMDRSNEKLFF
14 | TRBJ2-7 | NA | NA | TRBV10-3 | TGTGCCATCAGGTCCCAGGGTAGCGGTTACGAGCAGTACTTC | CAIRSQGSGYEQYF